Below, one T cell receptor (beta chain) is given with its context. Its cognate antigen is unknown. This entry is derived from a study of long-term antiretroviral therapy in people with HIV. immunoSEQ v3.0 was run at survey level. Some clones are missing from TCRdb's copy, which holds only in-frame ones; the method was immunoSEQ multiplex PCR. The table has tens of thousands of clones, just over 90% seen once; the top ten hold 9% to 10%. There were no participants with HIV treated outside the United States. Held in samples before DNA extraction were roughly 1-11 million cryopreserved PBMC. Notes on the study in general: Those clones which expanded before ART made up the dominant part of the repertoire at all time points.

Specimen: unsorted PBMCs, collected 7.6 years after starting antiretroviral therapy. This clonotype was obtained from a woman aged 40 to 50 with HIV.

In DNA form, the CDR3 reads TGTGCCAGCAGCCAAGGGGGCCACAGCTCCTACGAGCAGTACTTC. Protein sequence: CASSQGGHSSYEQYF. This chain links TRBV5-4 with TRBJ2-7; 7 nucleotides line up with TRBD1. CDR3 length: 15 amino acids. The V segment lost 4 bases and the J segment 0 bases; nucleotides outside the gene matches: 7. Germline V gene data show CDR1 as SGHNT and CDR2 as YYREEE (reference sequence).